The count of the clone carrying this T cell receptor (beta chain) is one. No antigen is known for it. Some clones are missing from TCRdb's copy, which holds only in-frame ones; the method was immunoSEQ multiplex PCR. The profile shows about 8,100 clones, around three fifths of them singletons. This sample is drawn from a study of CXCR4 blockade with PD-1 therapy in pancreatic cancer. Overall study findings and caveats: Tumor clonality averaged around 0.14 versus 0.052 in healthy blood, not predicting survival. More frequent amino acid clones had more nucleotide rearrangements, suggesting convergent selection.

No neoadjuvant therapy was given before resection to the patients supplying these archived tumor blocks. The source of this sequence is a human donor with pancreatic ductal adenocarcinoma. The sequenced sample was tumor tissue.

The DNA for the CDR3 is TGTGCCAGCAGCCAGGTGCTTGGGACCCAAGAGCAGTTCTTC. Amino acids: CASSQVLGTQEQFF. The chain recombines TRBV14 with TRBJ2-1; D may match TRBD1 or TRBD2 (5 bases each). CDR3 length equals 14 residues. V was clipped by 3 bases and J by 10 bases, with 16 bases between them. From germline, CDR1 is SGHDN and CDR2 FVKESK.